The 7 T cell receptor beta chains given below trace back to one sample, sequenced in a study of T cells after yellow fever vaccination. TCRdb called the 5' RACE reads again in MiXCR, with one record for every CDR3 protein. The sample lists around 300,000 distinct CDR3 sequences, 10% to 15% occurring once. The sample consisted of CD4+ T cells sorted from PBMCs, taken 45 days after the yellow fever booster vaccination. These receptors were obtained from a young man who received the YFV17D yellow fever vaccine.

This clonotype was found many times. This sequence joins TRBV4-3 and TRBJ1-2; no clear D gene. In germline, CDR1 is LGHNA, CDR2 YSLEER. V was clipped by 0 bases and J by 4 bases, with 12 bases between them. The CDR3 consists of 15 residues. Here the CDR3 reads CASSQEPGSSYGYTF. The DNA of the CDR3 is TGCGCCAGCAGCCAAGAACCGGGTTCCAGCTATGGCTACACCTTC.

The chain carries TRBV5-1 and TRBJ1-4; 8 bases map to TRBD1. V shed 4 bases and J 3 bases; nucleotides not matched to a gene: 5. This CDR3 region has 15 residues. The V gene's germline CDR1 is SGHRS and CDR2 YFSETQ. The CDR3 DNA reads TGCGCCAGCAGCCAATCAGGGGGCTCTAATGAAAAACTGTTTTTT. The encoded protein is CASSQSGGSNEKLFF.

This chain links TRBV5-1 with TRBJ1-4; no clear D gene. With 0 bases removed from V and 8 bases from J, the gap between germline ends came to 5 bases. From germline, CDR1 is SGHRS and CDR2 YFSETQ. The CDR3 is made up of 12 amino acids. In DNA form, the CDR3 reads TGCGCCAGCAGCTTGGGGACGGAAAAACTGTTTTTT. Translated: CASSLGTEKLFF.

The rearrangement links TRBV7-2 to TRBJ2-7; tentative D call: TRBD2 (6 bases). Trimming cost V 0 bases and J 12 bases, with 15 bases left between them. This CDR3 is 13 amino acids long. Looked up from germline, CDR1 is SGHTA and CDR2 is FQGNSA. CDR3 in amino acids: CASSLAGGSTLYF. The CDR3 nucleotides read TGTGCCAGCAGCTTAGCGGGAGGCTCCACACTGTACTTC.

This chain joins TRBV15 and TRBJ2-7; tentatively, D is TRBD2 (5 bases). This CDR3 spans 13 amino acids. Deletions cut 0 bases from V and 9 bases from J, with 12 bases between. Looked up from germline, CDR1 is LNHNV and CDR2 is YYDKDF (reference sequence). For the CDR3, the DNA is TGTGCCACCAGCAGAGATGCCACCGCGGGGCAGTACTTC. As protein: CATSRDATAGQYF. The variable domain in full, with the rest retrieved from reference TRBV15 and TRBJ2-7, is DAMVIQNPRYQVTQFGKPVTLSCSQTLNHNVMYWYQQKSSQAPKLLFHYYDKDFNNEADTPDNFQSRRPNTSFCFLDIRSPGLGDTAMYLCATSRDATAGQYFGPGTRLTVT.

There are a few counts of this clonotype. The V gene is TRBV11-2, the J gene TRBJ1-4, with D maybe TRBD1 (5 bases). CDR1 and CDR2 (germline): SGHAT, FQNNGV. The CDR3 has 14 amino acids. The V and J ends lost 7 bases and 8 bases respectively, with 17 bases between them. CDR3 loop: CASTTTGFREKLFF. The CDR3 region has the DNA TGTGCCAGCACTACCACAGGTTTCCGCGAAAAACTGTTTTTT. Full variable domain (remainder filled in from reference TRBV11-2 and TRBJ1-4): EAGVAQSPRYKIIEKRQSVAFWCNPISGHATLYWYQQILGQGPKLLIQFQNNGVVDDSQLPKDRFSAERLKGVDSTLKIQPAKLEDSAVYLCASTTTGFREKLFFGSGTQLSVL.

This clonotype came up a few times. This sequence joins TRBV20-1 and TRBJ2-7, with a tentative D call TRBD1 (7 bases). V dropped 6 bases and J dropped 4 bases, with 19 bases sitting between them. In germline, CDR1 is DFQATT, CDR2 SNEGSKA (reference sequence). There are 14 residues in the CDR3. The CDR3, as DNA: TGCAGTGCCGGTAACAGGGGAGGTGGGTACGAGCAGTACTTC. Amino acid sequence: CSAGNRGGGYEQYF.